These 29 T cell receptor beta chains were sequenced from one sample in a study of T cells in Graves' hyperthyroidism and ophthalmopathy (dated 2019 in TCRdb). Library preparation used multiplex PCR. The data were produced on an Illumina HiSeq 2000. TCR beta CDR3 regions were amplified from RNA transcripts. The TCR CDR3 was subjected to a first round of RT-PCR using the HTBI primer set and the Qiagen OneStep RT-PCR kit. TCRdb took the public reads, trimmed them with fastp at Q25, ran MiXCR for clone calling and kept in-frame beta chains. When rows share a CDR3 protein, they turn into one entry using the most common DNA and genes. This sample holds hundreds of thousands of distinct CDR3 sequences; roughly 14% were observed only once. The ten largest make up roughly 13% of the sample. The specimen sequenced was blood. Source of these receptors: a man aged 18 to 30 with Graves' ophthalmopathy.

The chain is built from TRBV6-1 and TRBJ1-2; D possibly corresponds to TRBD1 (5 bases). The V gene's germline CDR1 is MNHNS and CDR2 SASEGT. This CDR3 spans 14 amino acids. V shed 10 bases and J shed 5 bases, with 20 bases lying between them. CDR3 sequence (DNA): TGTGCCACCCGGCGGGGAGGGGAGGTTTATGGCTACACCTTC. Its protein is CATRRGGEVYGYTF.

Many counts were recorded for this clonotype. The chain employs TRBV20-1 and TRBJ1-6; D is unclear. Germline-derived CDR1 and CDR2 are DFQATT and SNEGSKA (reference sequence). There are 15 residues in the CDR3. V lost 1 base and J lost 4, with 11 bases in between. CDR3 amino acids: CSARVVGLYNSPLHF. In DNA form, the CDR3 reads TGCAGTGCTAGAGTGGTGGGATTATATAATTCACCCCTCCACTTT.

The chain is built from TRBV7-9 and TRBJ2-7, with D perhaps being TRBD1 or TRBD2 (5 bases each). The V gene's germline CDR1 is SEHNR and CDR2 FQNEAQ (reference sequence). The CDR3 is 14 residues long. With 7 bases removed from V and 5 bases from J, the gap between germline ends came to 18 bases. The CDR3 loop is CASTQAAGANEQYF. The DNA for the CDR3 is TGTGCCAGCACCCAAGCGGCCGGGGCCAACGAGCAGTACTTC.

This clonotype was seen a handful of times. The chain links TRBV6-1 to TRBJ1-4; TRBD1 is a possible D gene (5 bases). The CDR3 has 13 residues. Between the trimmed V and J ends, which lost 3 bases and 7 bases, there was a span of 9 bases. CDR1 MNHNS and CDR2 SASEGT come from the germline V gene. CDR3 sequence reads: CASSDPGPEKLFF. The CDR3 DNA reads as TGTGCCAGCAGTGACCCGGGGCCTGAAAAACTGTTTTTT.

The chain joins TRBV30 to TRBJ2-7; 16 bases line up with TRBD2. The CDR3 totals 16 residues. The V and J ends lost 1 base and 6 bases, in that order; junction bases with no gene match: 6. Germline V gene data show CDR1 as GTSNPN and CDR2 as SVGIG (reference sequence). The CDR3 spells CAWSAPGLAGGLEQYF. In nucleotides, the CDR3 is TGTGCCTGGAGTGCACCGGGACTAGCGGGGGGGCTCGAGCAGTACTTC.

In its sample, this clonotype was seen many times. The chain recombines TRBV11-2 with TRBJ2-7; 7 bases are a match to TRBD1. The V segment lost 5 bases and the J segment 0 bases; nucleotides outside the gene matches: 7. From germline, CDR1 is SGHAT and CDR2 FQNNGV. The length of the CDR3 is 15 residues. CDR3 in amino acids: CASSVGTDSSYEQYF. The CDR3 DNA reads as TGTGCCAGCAGCGTCGGGACAGACAGCTCCTACGAGCAGTACTTC.

This clonotype came up a few times. The chain couples TRBV19 to TRBJ1-2; TRBD1 agrees at 7 bases. J lost 4 bases, V lost 7 bases, and 6 bases had no gene match. The germline V gene has CDR1 LNHDA and CDR2 SQIVND (reference sequence). This CDR3 region has 13 residues. CDR3 coding DNA: TGTGCCAGTACCAGGGACAGCATCTATGGCTACACCTTC. Translating it yields CASTRDSIYGYTF.

The chain uses TRBV10-3 and TRBJ2-3, with 9 bases lining up with TRBD2. Trimming at V came to 7 bases and at J to 3 bases, leaving 5 bases not matched to a gene. The V gene's germline CDR1 is ENHRY and CDR2 SYGVKD. The CDR3 loop spans 14 amino acids. Here the CDR3 reads CAIKGAGGTDTQYF. For the CDR3, the DNA is TGTGCCATCAAGGGAGCGGGAGGTACAGATACGCAGTATTTT.

This clonotype was recorded many times. The J gene is TRBJ1-5, the V gene TRBV30; the D gene is possibly TRBD1 (6 bases). Trimming removed 3 bases from V and 3 bases from J, with 15 bases in between. The V gene's germline CDR1 is GTSNPN and CDR2 SVGIG (reference sequence). CDR3 length: 15 residues. The CDR3 is CAWRGGLKNNQPQHF. Here the CDR3 DNA reads TGTGCCTGGAGAGGGGGTCTAAAAAACAATCAGCCCCAGCATTTT. The complete variable domain, with remaining parts taken from reference TRBV30 and TRBJ1-5, reads SQTIHQWPATLVQPVGSPLSLECTVEGTSNPNLYWYRQAAGRGLQLLFYSVGIGQISSEVPQNLSASRPQDRQFILSSKKLLLSDSGFYLCAWRGGLKNNQPQHFGDGTRLSIL.

This clonotype was found many times. This chain connects TRBV5-1 to TRBJ1-6; no clear D. This CDR3 is built from 14 residues. Trimming removed 1 base at V and 7 bases at J, with 9 bases between. CDR1 is SGHRS, CDR2 YFSETQ, per germline. The CDR3 DNA reads TGCGCCAGCAGCTTGAGAACCGTCAATTCACCCCTCCACTTT. Amino acids: CASSLRTVNSPLHF.

The chain couples TRBV4-1 to TRBJ2-7, with D hard to call. The CDR3 covers 11 residues. V lost 5 bases, J lost 3 bases, and 5 bases lay in between. The V gene's germline CDR1 is MGHRA and CDR2 YSYEKL. CDR3 nucleotide sequence: TGCGCCAGCAGCGACCACTACGAGCAGTACTTC. Its protein is CASSDHYEQYF.

The genes are TRBV5-4 and TRBJ2-5; possibly TRBD1 or TRBD2 for D (6 bases each). Germline loops: CDR1 SGHNT, CDR2 YYREEE (reference sequence). This CDR3 comprises 14 residues. Trimming removed 5 bases at V and 5 bases at J, with 16 bases between. Here the CDR3 reads CASSGGWGAETQYF. The CDR3 DNA reads TGTGCCAGCAGTGGGGGTTGGGGGGCGGAGACCCAGTACTTC.

This clonotype was seen many times. V usage is TRBV12-3 or TRBV12-4 and J usage is TRBJ1-4, with 7 bases that match TRBD1. The trim removed 6 bases at V and 5 bases at J, leaving 6 bases unmatched. The CDR3 is made up of 14 amino acids. CDR3 region: CASSRDSWNEKLFF. CDR3 in DNA: TGTGCCAGCAGCCGGGACAGCTGGAATGAAAAACTGTTTTTT.

Many counts were recorded for this clonotype. This chain links TRBV6-1 with TRBJ2-3, with 9 bases aligning to TRBD2. Germline V gene lookup returns CDR1 MNHNS and CDR2 SASEGT. The J segment lost 2 bases and the V segment lost 5 bases, leaving 11 bases of the junction unmatched. The CDR3 totals 17 residues. The CDR3 DNA reads as TGTGCCAGCAGTTGGGGTAGCGGGGGAGCAATCACAGATACGCAGTATTTT. This encodes CASSWGSGGAITDTQYF.

The chain couples TRBV3-1 to TRBJ2-1, with 8 nucleotides matching TRBD2. The CDR3 has 16 residues. The J segment lost 1 base and the V segment lost 6 bases, leaving 8 bases of the junction unmatched. CDR1 is LGHDT, CDR2 YNNKEL, per germline (reference sequence). Here the CDR3 reads CASSSSGSRSYNEQFF. The CDR3, as DNA: TGTGCCAGCAGTTCCAGCGGGAGTAGGTCCTACAATGAGCAGTTCTTC.

This clonotype was seen more than once but under ten times. J is TRBJ1-5 and V is TRBV12-3 or TRBV12-4, with D maybe TRBD1 (6 bases). Trimming left V 5 bases short and J 0 bases short, with 8 bases between. The CDR3 covers 14 residues. CDR3 residues: CASSLDSSNQPQHF. In nucleotides, the CDR3 is TGTGCCAGCAGTCTGGACAGTAGCAATCAGCCCCAGCATTTT.

The rearrangement links TRBV19 to TRBJ2-1; D unclear. From germline, CDR1 is LNHDA and CDR2 SQIVND (reference sequence). V was pared by 8 bases and J by 5 bases, with 4 bases between. The CDR3 consists of 10 residues. CDR3 residues: CASGNNEQFF. CDR3 coding DNA: TGTGCCAGTGGAAACAATGAGCAGTTCTTC.

Ten or more counts support this clonotype. V gene TRBV10-3 combines with J gene TRBJ2-5; maybe TRBD1 (7 bases). V was pared by 0 bases and J by 4 bases, with 12 bases between. Per the germline V gene, CDR1 is ENHRY and CDR2 is SYGVKD. The CDR3 loop spans 15 amino acids. CDR3 protein: CAISESTQGGETQYF. CDR3 DNA sequence: TGTGCCATCAGTGAGTCGACTCAGGGGGGAGAGACCCAGTACTTC.

Details on this clonotype: A much larger clone differs by one base, so this may be a read error. The conserved phenylalanine or tryptophan normally closing the CDR3 is absent here, so this likely arose from a read error. The chain joins TRBV10-3 to TRBJ2-5; the match to TRBD1 covers 9 bases. This CDR3 spans 14 amino acids. Germline CDR1 ENHRY, CDR2 SYGVKD. After removal of 5 bases from V and 2 bases from J, the junction contained 3 bases not matched to a gene. In nucleotides, the CDR3 is TGTGCCATCAGTAACGACAGGGGGCAAGAGACCCAGTACCTC. Its protein is CAISNDRGQETQYL.

There are a few counts of this clonotype. The chain joins TRBV7-3 to TRBJ1-2; perhaps TRBD1 as D (5 bases). Germline-derived CDR1 and CDR2 are SGHTA and FQGTGA. V was clipped by 5 bases and J by 4 bases, with 20 bases between them. This CDR3 spans 16 amino acids. This chain's CDR3 is CASSPRGQGVPYGYTF. CDR3 in DNA: TGTGCCAGCAGCCCCCGCGGGCAGGGAGTTCCCTATGGCTACACCTTC.

This clonotype has only a few counts. This chain joins TRBV7-8 and TRBJ1-1; 8 nucleotides match TRBD1. The germline V gene has CDR1 SGHVS and CDR2 FQNEAQ. The CDR3 spans 15 residues. With V trimmed by 3 bases and J by 5 bases, 8 bases remained unmatched. CDR3 amino acids: CASSFFPGGWTEAFF. The DNA for the CDR3 is TGTGCCAGCAGCTTTTTTCCAGGGGGCTGGACTGAAGCTTTCTTT.

This clonotype was seen at least ten times. The gene calls are TRBV18 and TRBJ1-5; D is perhaps TRBD1 (6 bases). The CDR3 length is 16 residues. The V end was cut by 3 bases, the J end by 4 bases, with 16 bases between. CDR1 and CDR2 (germline): KGHSH, LQKENI. CDR3: CASSPGTPRSNQPQHF. Here the CDR3 DNA reads TGTGCCAGCTCACCTGGGACACCCCGAAGTAATCAGCCCCAGCATTTT.

The chain carries TRBV6-1 and TRBJ1-5, with TRBD1 matching over 11 bases. Trimming cost V 8 bases and J 3 bases; bases outside gene matches: 9. From germline, CDR1 is MNHNS and CDR2 SASEGT. The CDR3 contains 16 residues. The CDR3 region has the DNA TGTGCCAGCCGCACCGGGACAGGGGGTCTCAATCAGCCCCAGCATTTT. This sequence encodes CASRTGTGGLNQPQHF.

On this clonotype: A much larger clone differs from this one at a single base, so this may be a read error. The gene calls are TRBV5-1 and TRBJ2-7; D is unresolved. The CDR3 has 15 residues. Germline V gene lookup returns CDR1 SGHRS and CDR2 YFSETQ. CDR3 nucleotide sequence: TGTGCCAGCAGCTTATCCGGGTCTTACCCCTACGAGCAGTACTTC. It encodes CASSLSGSYPYEQYF.

This clonotype was seen repeatedly, ten times or more. The DNA of the CDR3 is TGTGCCAGCAGCCCGGGCATGGGTGGCTACACCTTC. Its translation: CASSPGMGGYTF. The chain joins TRBV27 to TRBJ1-2; D unresolved. Germline-derived CDR1 and CDR2 are MNHEY and SMNVEV (reference sequence). Trimming stripped 6 bases from V and 7 bases from J, with 12 bases between. The CDR3 sequence is 12 residues long.

This clonotype showed up just a few times. A single base separates this from a much larger clone, so it may be a read error. This sequence joins TRBV7-9 and TRBJ2-3, with a possible D match to TRBD2 (5 bases). CDR1 and CDR2 from the germline V gene are SEHNR and FQNEAQ (reference sequence). V dropped 6 bases and J dropped 4 bases, with 20 bases sitting between them. The CDR3 is 16 amino acids. This CDR3 reads CASRARAGNPADTQYF. The DNA of the CDR3 is TGTGCCAGCAGGGCCAGAGCCGGGAACCCCGCAGATACGCAGTATTTT.

The chain recombines TRBV12-3 or TRBV12-4 with TRBJ2-5; 14 bases are a match to TRBD2. The CDR3 is 15 amino acids. V shed 6 bases, J shed 4 bases, and the junction held 4 bases outside the gene matches. The CDR3 here is CASRIGLAGGETQYF. The CDR3 DNA is TGTGCCAGCAGAATCGGACTAGCGGGGGGAGAGACCCAGTACTTC.

This clonotype showed up many times. The V call is TRBV18, the J call TRBJ1-4; 7 nucleotides align to TRBD1. V shed 3 bases, J shed 8 bases, and the junction held 6 bases outside the gene matches. CDR1 is KGHSH, CDR2 LQKENI, per germline. There are 14 residues in the CDR3. The CDR3 DNA is TGTGCCAGCTCACCGGAACAGGGGAGCGAAAAACTGTTTTTT. Translating it yields CASSPEQGSEKLFF.

This clonotype is a singleton in its sample. A much larger clone differs by one base, so this may be a read error. The gene calls are TRBV6-2 or TRBV6-3 and TRBJ2-3; D possibly matches TRBD1 or TRBD2 (5 bases each). The V end was cut by 5 bases, the J end by 4 bases, with 25 bases between. Germline V gene lookup returns CDR1 MNHEY and CDR2 SVGEGT. The CDR3 has 18 residues. The CDR3 DNA is TGTGCCAGCAGTCACGGGACCCCTCGGATGGTACTCGCAGATACGCAGTATTTT. It yields the protein CASSHGTPRMVLADTQYF.